This T cell receptor beta chain comes out of a study of cytomegalovirus exposure and HLA in healthy donors. Study findings and constraints: Most subjects had HLA-A and HLA-B alleles reportedly predicted accurately by TCR beta sequences. Clonal expansion was found to be greater in HLA-associated TCR beta chains than in equally common others in a later analysis.

Amplification used 60 Vbeta primers and 13 Jbeta primers. Here immunoSEQ multiplex PCR was the method, and the copy in TCRdb shows in-frame clones only, minus some. The table has a few hundred thousand clones, around 80% seen once. Healthy bone marrow donors made up the donors. Donors counted as nominally healthy when sampled, yet unrecorded immune exposures were likely. Germline V CDR1 and CDR2: SGHDT, YYEEEE. Trimming removed 3 bases at V and 6 bases at J, with 12 bases between. The CDR3 sequence is 13 residues long. This clone has only one observation. Its target is unknown. The TCR comes from a girl aged 2 to 9 in good health and CMV-seronegative. The rearrangement uses TRBV5-6 and TRBJ1-1; TRBD1 might be the D (5 bases). Sequenced sample: PBMCs. CDR3 in DNA: TGTGCCAGCAGCTCGGACACCACCCCTGAAGCTTTCTTT. Its protein product is CASSSDTTPEAFF.